A selection of T cell receptor beta chains follows, all from one sample in a study of T cell responses to AZD1222 COVID-19 vaccine. Clones were sequenced by immunoSEQ multiplex PCR, and TCRdb holds only the in-frame ones, with some missing. This sample has approximately 150,000 clones, with around 93% found just once. Source: peripheral blood, taken on day 0 of AZD1222 vaccination. The receptors were gathered from an adult in good health. Both conserved end residues are part of each CDR3. The D gene is left open where the match is weak. Clone size is not always given. Where it is, it says once, few, many or a class for expanded clones.

v_call: TRBV10-3
d_call: TRBD1
j_call: TRBJ1-1
cdr3_length: 12
clone_size: NA
cdr3_nt: TGTGCCATCAGCGGGACAGGGGCTGAAGCTTTCTTT
cdr3_aa: CAISGTGAEAFF

v_call: TRBV7-4
d_call: NA
j_call: TRBJ2-7
cdr3_length: 12
clone_size: NA
cdr3_nt: TGTGCCAGCAGCTTAGGTCGTTACGAGCAGTACTTC
cdr3_aa: CASSLGRYEQYF

v_call: TRBV7-9
d_call: NA
j_call: TRBJ2-1
cdr3_length: 15
clone_size: NA
cdr3_nt: TGTGCCAGCAGCCTTACAGGTAACTCCTACAATGAGCAGTTCTTC
cdr3_aa: CASSLTGNSYNEQFF

v_call: TRBV5-6
d_call: NA
j_call: TRBJ2-5
cdr3_length: 17
clone_size: NA
cdr3_nt: TGTGCCAGCAGCTTGCGGGTATCTAGCTACCGATTGGAGACCCAGTACTTC
cdr3_aa: CASSLRVSSYRLETQYF

v_call: TRBV18
d_call: NA
j_call: TRBJ2-1
cdr3_length: 15
clone_size: NA
cdr3_nt: TGTGCCAGCTCCCAGCTAGCTGACTCCTACAATGAGCAGTTCTTC
cdr3_aa: CASSQLADSYNEQFF

v_call: TRBV6-2/TRBV6-3
d_call: NA
j_call: TRBJ2-5
cdr3_length: 14
clone_size: NA
cdr3_nt: TGTGCCAGCAGTTACCTACAGGGACAAGAGACCCAGTACTTC
cdr3_aa: CASSYLQGQETQYF

v_call: TRBV5-4
d_call: TRBD1
j_call: TRBJ2-2
cdr3_length: 15
clone_size: NA
cdr3_nt: TGTGCCAGCAGCCTGCCGGACAGGGGGGCCGGGGAGCTGTTTTTT
cdr3_aa: CASSLPDRGAGELFF

v_call: TRBV7-9
d_call: TRBD1
j_call: TRBJ1-4
cdr3_length: 16
clone_size: NA
cdr3_nt: TGTGCCAGCAGAGCGAGGGGACAGGCAACTAATGAAAAACTGTTTTTT
cdr3_aa: CASRARGQATNEKLFF

v_call: TRBV4-1
d_call: NA
j_call: TRBJ1-3
cdr3_length: 12
clone_size: NA
cdr3_nt: TGCGCCAGCAGCCAAGCCGGAAACACCATATATTTT
cdr3_aa: CASSQAGNTIYF

v_call: TRBV27
d_call: NA
j_call: TRBJ2-7
cdr3_length: 15
clone_size: NA
cdr3_nt: TGTGCCAGCAGCCCCGACAGGTTCCCCTCCTACGAGCAGTACTTC
cdr3_aa: CASSPDRFPSYEQYF

v_call: TRBV7-9
d_call: NA
j_call: TRBJ1-1
cdr3_length: 16
clone_size: NA
cdr3_nt: TGTGCCAGCAGCCAACTGTCCCGGCGGGGAGTGACTGAAGCTTTCTTT
cdr3_aa: CASSQLSRRGVTEAFF

v_call: TRBV11-3
d_call: TRBD2
j_call: TRBJ2-1
cdr3_length: 18
clone_size: NA
cdr3_nt: TGTGCCAGCAGCCCCTGGGGACTAGCGGGAGTGTCCGGCAATGAGCAGTTCTTC
cdr3_aa: CASSPWGLAGVSGNEQFF

v_call: TRBV7-2
d_call: NA
j_call: TRBJ2-2
cdr3_length: 15
clone_size: NA
cdr3_nt: TGTGCCAGCAGCTTAGCCGGGGCGAACACCGGGGAGCTGTTTTTT
cdr3_aa: CASSLAGANTGELFF

v_call: TRBV18
d_call: NA
j_call: TRBJ2-7
cdr3_length: 14
clone_size: NA
cdr3_nt: TGTGCCAGCTCACCGGGGGGGCCGGCCTACGAGCAGTACTTC
cdr3_aa: CASSPGGPAYEQYF

v_call: TRBV25-1
d_call: NA
j_call: TRBJ2-1
cdr3_length: 15
clone_size: NA
cdr3_nt: TGTGCCAGCAGTGAATCAGGGAGCTCCTACAATGAGCAGTTCTTC
cdr3_aa: CASSESGSSYNEQFF

v_call: TRBV7-2
d_call: NA
j_call: TRBJ1-2
cdr3_length: 15
clone_size: NA
cdr3_nt: TGTGCCAGCAGCTCAAACCCCCCCGCCTATTATGGCTACACCTTC
cdr3_aa: CASSSNPPAYYGYTF

v_call: TRBV5-1
d_call: TRBD2
j_call: TRBJ2-5
cdr3_length: 15
clone_size: NA
cdr3_nt: TGCGCCAGCAGCTTTAGCGGGAGGCACCAAGAGACCCAGTACTTC
cdr3_aa: CASSFSGRHQETQYF

v_call: TRBV5-5
d_call: NA
j_call: TRBJ1-3
cdr3_length: 15
clone_size: once
cdr3_nt: TGTGCCAGCAGCTTGGACGGGGTGTCTGGAAACACCATATATTTT
cdr3_aa: CASSLDGVSGNTIYF

v_call: TRBV28
d_call: TRBD1
j_call: TRBJ1-2
cdr3_length: 15
clone_size: NA
cdr3_nt: TGTGCCAGCAGTTCCCCAGGGGGAGAGGGCTATGGCTACACCTTC
cdr3_aa: CASSSPGGEGYGYTF

v_call: TRBV11-1
d_call: NA
j_call: TRBJ2-7
cdr3_length: 14
clone_size: few
cdr3_nt: TGTGCCAGCAGCTTAACGGGGGCGGTCTACGAGCAGTACTTC
cdr3_aa: CASSLTGAVYEQYF

v_call: TRBV19
d_call: NA
j_call: TRBJ1-3
cdr3_length: 19
clone_size: NA
cdr3_nt: TGTGCCAGTAGTATAACGGCCAGGGTAGGGGAACCCTCTGGAAACACCATATATTTT
cdr3_aa: CASSITARVGEPSGNTIYF

v_call: TRBV9
d_call: NA
j_call: TRBJ2-1
cdr3_length: 13
clone_size: NA
cdr3_nt: TGTGCCAGCGGGCCGCCGGCCCCCCGGGAGCAGTTCTTC
cdr3_aa: CASGPPAPREQFF

v_call: TRBV29-1
d_call: TRBD1
j_call: TRBJ1-2
cdr3_length: 12
clone_size: NA
cdr3_nt: TGCAGCGCCCCGACAGGGAACTATGGCTACACCTTC
cdr3_aa: CSAPTGNYGYTF

v_call: TRBV30
d_call: NA
j_call: TRBJ2-3
cdr3_length: 12
clone_size: NA
cdr3_nt: TGTGCCTGGAGTGTAGCGCCAGATACGCAGTATTTT
cdr3_aa: CAWSVAPDTQYF

v_call: TRBV5-3
d_call: NA
j_call: TRBJ1-2
cdr3_length: 14
clone_size: NA
cdr3_nt: TGTGCCAGAAGCCGCCGGCCAGGCGACTATGGCTACACCTTC
cdr3_aa: CARSRRPGDYGYTF

v_call: TRBV28
d_call: NA
j_call: TRBJ1-1
cdr3_length: 15
clone_size: NA
cdr3_nt: TGTGCCACCACCCTCAGGAGGCAGATGAACACTGAAGCTTTCTTT
cdr3_aa: CATTLRRQMNTEAFF

v_call: TRBV28
d_call: TRBD1
j_call: TRBJ2-2
cdr3_length: 15
clone_size: NA
cdr3_nt: TGTGCCAGCAGTTACCGGACAGGGGGTGCCGGGGAGCTGTTTTTT
cdr3_aa: CASSYRTGGAGELFF

v_call: TRBV7-2
d_call: NA
j_call: TRBJ1-2
cdr3_length: 15
clone_size: NA
cdr3_nt: TGTGCCAGCAGCTCGGTGGGGGGGATTAGTGGAGGCTACACCTTC
cdr3_aa: CASSSVGGISGGYTF

v_call: TRBV14
d_call: NA
j_call: TRBJ2-1
cdr3_length: 13
clone_size: NA
cdr3_nt: TGTGCCAGCGGATTCGGACCCTTCAATGAGCAGTTCTTC
cdr3_aa: CASGFGPFNEQFF

v_call: TRBV28
d_call: TRBD1
j_call: TRBJ2-5
cdr3_length: 17
clone_size: NA
cdr3_nt: TGTGCCAGCAGCCCCGACAGGGGGCGAGGAAGGCAAGAGACCCAGTACTTC
cdr3_aa: CASSPDRGRGRQETQYF

v_call: TRBV28
d_call: TRBD2
j_call: TRBJ2-7
cdr3_length: 15
clone_size: NA
cdr3_nt: TGTGCCAGCAGTGACGGGACTAGCGGTTACTACGAGCAGTACTTC
cdr3_aa: CASSDGTSGYYEQYF

v_call: TRBV29-1
d_call: TRBD2
j_call: TRBJ2-7
cdr3_length: 13
clone_size: NA
cdr3_nt: TGCAGCGTGACTAGCGGGGCTCCCTACGAGCAGTACTTC
cdr3_aa: CSVTSGAPYEQYF

v_call: TRBV10-3
d_call: NA
j_call: TRBJ1-2
cdr3_length: 15
clone_size: NA
cdr3_nt: TGTGCCATCAGTGAGACCTACAGGCGTAGCTATGGCTACACCTTC
cdr3_aa: CAISETYRRSYGYTF

v_call: TRBV19
d_call: TRBD1
j_call: TRBJ1-1
cdr3_length: 14
clone_size: NA
cdr3_nt: TGTGCCAGTAGGATGACAGGGGAGGGCACTGAAGCTTTCTTT
cdr3_aa: CASRMTGEGTEAFF

v_call: TRBV7-9
d_call: TRBD1
j_call: TRBJ1-5
cdr3_length: 13
clone_size: NA
cdr3_nt: TGTGCCAGCACCCTGACAGGGGACCAGCCCCAGCATTTT
cdr3_aa: CASTLTGDQPQHF

v_call: TRBV7-8
d_call: TRBD2
j_call: TRBJ2-1
cdr3_length: 15
clone_size: NA
cdr3_nt: TGTGCCAGCAGCTCCGGGACTACCTCCTACAATGAGCAGTTCTTC
cdr3_aa: CASSSGTTSYNEQFF

v_call: TRBV5-4
d_call: TRBD2
j_call: TRBJ2-1
cdr3_length: 15
clone_size: NA
cdr3_nt: TGTGCCAGCAGCTTGGGGTGGGAGGGATACAATGAGCAGTTCTTC
cdr3_aa: CASSLGWEGYNEQFF

v_call: TRBV9
d_call: NA
j_call: TRBJ1-5
cdr3_length: 15
clone_size: NA
cdr3_nt: TGTGCCAGCAGCGGGGGGAGGGATAGCAATCAGCCCCAGCATTTT
cdr3_aa: CASSGGRDSNQPQHF

v_call: TRBV28
d_call: NA
j_call: TRBJ1-1
cdr3_length: 16
clone_size: NA
cdr3_nt: TGTGCCAGCAGTGCCCCGGGGGAGCGGGGGAAAAGTGAAGCTTTCTTT
cdr3_aa: CASSAPGERGKSEAFF

v_call: TRBV5-1
d_call: NA
j_call: TRBJ1-3
cdr3_length: 16
clone_size: NA
cdr3_nt: TGCGCCAGCAGCGGTACCGGGACGGGCGGCGGAAACACCATATATTTT
cdr3_aa: CASSGTGTGGGNTIYF

v_call: TRBV6-1
d_call: NA
j_call: TRBJ1-1
cdr3_length: 13
clone_size: NA
cdr3_nt: TGTGCCAGCAGTGAGGATCCGTACACTGAAGCTTTCTTT
cdr3_aa: CASSEDPYTEAFF

v_call: TRBV7-6
d_call: NA
j_call: TRBJ2-7
cdr3_length: 14
clone_size: NA
cdr3_nt: TGTGCCAGCAGCTTAGATCAGGGCCCCTACGAGCAGTACTTC
cdr3_aa: CASSLDQGPYEQYF

v_call: TRBV3-1/TRBV3-2
d_call: NA
j_call: TRBJ2-1
cdr3_length: 14
clone_size: NA
cdr3_nt: TGTGCCAGCAGCCAATTTTATAAGAACAATGAGCAGTTCTTC
cdr3_aa: CASSQFYKNNEQFF

v_call: TRBV2
d_call: NA
j_call: TRBJ2-7
cdr3_length: 16
clone_size: NA
cdr3_nt: TGTGCCAGCAGTGAATACGTCTTTAGCGGCGCCTACGAGCAGTACTTC
cdr3_aa: CASSEYVFSGAYEQYF

v_call: TRBV5-1
d_call: TRBD1
j_call: TRBJ1-4
cdr3_length: 14
clone_size: NA
cdr3_nt: TGCGCCAGCAGCTTGGAGGGACAGGGGAAAAAACTGTTTTTT
cdr3_aa: CASSLEGQGKKLFF

v_call: TRBV5-4
d_call: NA
j_call: TRBJ2-3
cdr3_length: 13
clone_size: NA
cdr3_nt: TGTGCCAGCAGCTCGGACTCCTGGGATACGCAGTATTTT
cdr3_aa: CASSSDSWDTQYF

v_call: TRBV19
d_call: NA
j_call: TRBJ1-5
cdr3_length: 13
clone_size: few
cdr3_nt: TGTGCCAGCGCCTCGAGTGGCAATCAGCCCCAGCATTTT
cdr3_aa: CASASSGNQPQHF

v_call: TRBV29-1
d_call: NA
j_call: TRBJ2-7
cdr3_length: 13
clone_size: NA
cdr3_nt: TGCAGCGTTCCTAGCGATCCTTGGGGAGAGCAGTACTTC
cdr3_aa: CSVPSDPWGEQYF

v_call: TRBV29-1
d_call: NA
j_call: TRBJ1-1
cdr3_length: 14
clone_size: NA
cdr3_nt: TGCAGCGTTGAAGGGGGGGGGAGTAGGACTGAAGCTTTCTTT
cdr3_aa: CSVEGGGSRTEAFF

v_call: TRBV7-3
d_call: NA
j_call: TRBJ1-4
cdr3_length: 15
clone_size: NA
cdr3_nt: TGTGCCAGCAGCTTAACAGGGGGAGTAAATGAAAAACTGTTTTTT
cdr3_aa: CASSLTGGVNEKLFF

v_call: TRBV7-9
d_call: NA
j_call: TRBJ1-5
cdr3_length: 13
clone_size: NA
cdr3_nt: TGTGCCAGCAGCTTAGTCGAGGGTCAGCCCCAGCATTTT
cdr3_aa: CASSLVEGQPQHF